The text below deals with one TCR beta chain. The antigen is unknown. Constant-region reverse primers amplified full-length variable regions, followed by semi-nested Nested Universal Primer A PCR. TCRdb reanalysed the 5' RACE reads using MiXCR and keeps one entry per CDR3 protein. The sample lists around 9,700 distinct CDR3 sequences, 55% occurring once. Findings and caveats of the study: Tumor Treg TCRs overlapped most with tumor naive CD4+ cells. Tumor memory CD4+ T cell TCR gene usage clustered with blood and lymph node memory CD4+ cells and lymph node naive CD4+ cells. Larger-cohort validation covered only one TCR beta V-J rearrangement.

Cells sorted as Tregs were CD4+, CD25+ and CD127-/low. Germline CDR1 is DFQATT and CDR2 is SNEGSKA (reference sequence). V lost 2 bases to trimming and J lost 0 bases, with 10 bases between them. This CDR3 has 14 amino acids. J is TRBJ1-2 and V is TRBV20-1, with D perhaps matching TRBD1 (5 bases). Sequenced material: Tregs sorted from a lymph node. This clonotype was sampled from a female donor with breast cancer. CDR3 DNA: TGCAGTGCTAGACAGGGAAACTCTAACTATGGCTACACCTTC. Its translation: CSARQGNSNYGYTF.